This is a list of T cell receptor beta chains from one sample in a study of blood T cells in healthy people across ages. TCRdb fed the 5' RACE reads into MiXCR, producing one record per CDR3 protein. The sample consists of 1.5 million to 2 million distinct CDR3 sequences, approximately 50% of them appearing once. The sample consisted of blood. These receptors all come from a woman aged 35 to 49 in good health. The CDR3 runs from the conserved cysteine through the conserved F or W. Fields, in order: J gene, V gene, clone size, D gene, CDR3 protein, CDR3 DNA. The D gene is left open where the match is weak. Some rows mark clone size as missing; the rest say once, few, many or name a class of expanded clone.

j_gene: TRBJ2-5
v_gene: TRBV15
abundance: few
d_gene: -
CDR3aa: CATSREAESSGETQYF
CDR3nt: TGTGCCACCAGCAGAGAAGCGGAGAGTAGCGGAGAGACCCAGTACTTC

j_gene: TRBJ2-3
v_gene: TRBV20-1
abundance: -
d_gene: -
CDR3aa: CSASFRSTDTQYF
CDR3nt: TGCAGTGCTAGCTTCAGGAGCACAGATACGCAGTATTTT

j_gene: TRBJ2-5
v_gene: TRBV6-2/TRBV6-3
abundance: -
d_gene: -
CDR3aa: CASSAPGLPPEQYF
CDR3nt: TGTGCCAGCAGTGCGCCGGGACTCCCCCCTGAGCAGTACTTC

j_gene: TRBJ2-3
v_gene: TRBV12-3/TRBV12-4
abundance: few
d_gene: -
CDR3aa: CASASITDTQYF
CDR3nt: TGTGCCAGCGCAAGTATCACAGATACGCAGTATTTT

j_gene: TRBJ1-1
v_gene: TRBV20-1
abundance: once
d_gene: -
CDR3aa: CSALVGAVEAFF
CDR3nt: TGCAGTGCTTTAGTAGGGGCAGTTGAAGCTTTCTTT

j_gene: TRBJ2-5
v_gene: TRBV11-1
abundance: many
d_gene: -
CDR3aa: CASSSPRTYRETQYF
CDR3nt: TGTGCCAGCAGCTCCCCAAGGACCTACCGGGAGACCCAGTACTTC

j_gene: TRBJ2-6
v_gene: TRBV12-5
abundance: -
d_gene: TRBD2
CDR3aa: CASGSLPDSGVYPGANVLTF
CDR3nt: TGTGCTAGTGGTTCCCTCCCGGATAGCGGGGTTTACCCTGGGGCCAACGTCCTGACTTTC

j_gene: TRBJ2-3
v_gene: TRBV4-1
abundance: -
d_gene: -
CDR3aa: CASSQDQPCTDTQYF
CDR3nt: TGCGCCAGCAGCCAAGATCAACCGTGCACAGATACGCAGTATTTT

j_gene: TRBJ2-7
v_gene: TRBV5-8
abundance: -
d_gene: TRBD1
CDR3aa: CASRPDRGDYEQYF
CDR3nt: TGTGCCAGCAGACCCGACAGGGGAGATTACGAGCAGTACTTC

j_gene: TRBJ2-5
v_gene: TRBV6-6
abundance: -
d_gene: -
CDR3aa: CATLGNPGALHEQYF
CDR3nt: TGTGCCACGCTCGGGAATCCCGGGGCCTTGCATGAGCAGTACTTC

j_gene: TRBJ2-7
v_gene: TRBV11-2
abundance: -
d_gene: TRBD2
CDR3aa: CASSLTGLVGSYNEQYF
CDR3nt: TGTGCCAGCAGCCTAACCGGACTAGTTGGGTCCTACAATGAGCAGTACTTC

j_gene: TRBJ2-1
v_gene: TRBV6-6
abundance: few
d_gene: TRBD2
CDR3aa: CASRTSGGDLNEQFF
CDR3nt: TGTGCCAGCAGAACTAGCGGGGGTGACCTCAATGAGCAGTTCTTC

j_gene: TRBJ1-1
v_gene: TRBV10-3
abundance: -
d_gene: -
CDR3aa: CAISDPGRGNTEAFF
CDR3nt: TGTGCCATCAGTGACCCTGGGAGGGGGAACACTGAAGCTTTCTTT

j_gene: TRBJ2-3
v_gene: TRBV25-1
abundance: -
d_gene: -
CDR3aa: CASSELRSTDTQYF
CDR3nt: TGTGCCAGCAGTGAACTAAGGAGCACAGATACGCAGTATTTT

j_gene: TRBJ1-1
v_gene: TRBV10-3
abundance: -
d_gene: TRBD1
CDR3aa: CATQGAVNTEAFF
CDR3nt: TGTGCCACTCAGGGGGCGGTGAACACTGAAGCTTTCTTT

j_gene: TRBJ1-6
v_gene: TRBV20-1
abundance: few
d_gene: -
CDR3aa: CSASGQPTYNSPLHF
CDR3nt: TGCAGTGCTAGTGGACAGCCCACCTATAATTCACCCCTCCACTTT

j_gene: TRBJ1-1
v_gene: TRBV7-2
abundance: -
d_gene: TRBD1
CDR3aa: CANNYGQGNTEAFF
CDR3nt: TGTGCCAACAATTACGGACAGGGGAACACTGAAGCTTTCTTT

j_gene: TRBJ2-7
v_gene: TRBV5-1
abundance: -
d_gene: -
CDR3aa: CASARESLYEQYF
CDR3nt: TGCGCCAGCGCCAGGGAGTCCCTCTACGAGCAGTACTTC

j_gene: TRBJ1-4
v_gene: TRBV5-5
abundance: -
d_gene: -
CDR3aa: CASSWGQGPRNEKLFF
CDR3nt: TGTGCCAGCAGCTGGGGGCAGGGGCCGAGGAATGAAAAACTGTTTTTT

j_gene: TRBJ2-7
v_gene: TRBV20-1
abundance: -
d_gene: TRBD2
CDR3aa: CSASLGGGETTEQYF
CDR3nt: TGCAGTGCTAGTTTGGGCGGGGGGGAGACAACAGAGCAGTACTTC

j_gene: TRBJ1-5
v_gene: TRBV29-1
abundance: few
d_gene: -
CDR3aa: CSVVSGNSNQPQHF
CDR3nt: TGCAGCGTTGTCTCGGGGAATAGCAATCAGCCCCAGCATTTT

j_gene: TRBJ2-1
v_gene: TRBV4-3
abundance: few
d_gene: TRBD2
CDR3aa: CASSPGGAPPLLYNEQFF
CDR3nt: TGCGCCAGCAGCCCGGGGGGGGCCCCCCCTCTTTTATACAATGAGCAGTTCTTC

j_gene: TRBJ2-5
v_gene: TRBV2
abundance: few
d_gene: TRBD2
CDR3aa: CASRPVTSGGEIQETQYF
CDR3nt: TGTGCCAGCAGACCGGTGACTAGCGGGGGGGAAATTCAAGAGACCCAGTACTTC

j_gene: TRBJ2-4
v_gene: TRBV18
abundance: few
d_gene: -
CDR3aa: CASSPEGDIQYF
CDR3nt: TGTGCCAGCTCACCTGAGGGAGACATTCAGTACTTC

j_gene: TRBJ2-6
v_gene: TRBV4-2
abundance: -
d_gene: TRBD2
CDR3aa: CASSQVWRGDPSGANVLTF
CDR3nt: TGTGCCAGCAGCCAAGTCTGGCGGGGGGATCCCTCTGGGGCCAACGTCCTGACTTTC

j_gene: TRBJ2-4
v_gene: TRBV25-1
abundance: -
d_gene: TRBD2
CDR3aa: CASSPLGTSGGENIQYF
CDR3nt: TGTGCCAGCAGTCCTCTGGGGACTAGCGGGGGGGAAAACATTCAGTACTTC

j_gene: TRBJ2-3
v_gene: TRBV7-2
abundance: -
d_gene: TRBD2
CDR3aa: CASSPLAGARTDTQYF
CDR3nt: TGTGCCAGCAGCCCCCTAGCGGGGGCCCGCACAGATACGCAGTATTTT

j_gene: TRBJ2-3
v_gene: TRBV28
abundance: -
d_gene: -
CDR3aa: CASTLGSAGTDTQYF
CDR3nt: TGTGCCAGCACTCTTGGCAGCGCTGGCACAGATACGCAGTATTTT

j_gene: TRBJ2-1
v_gene: TRBV20-1
abundance: -
d_gene: TRBD1
CDR3aa: CSAEGRGQGANNEQFF
CDR3nt: TGCAGTGCGGAGGGTAGGGGGCAGGGGGCGAACAATGAGCAGTTCTTC

j_gene: TRBJ2-7
v_gene: TRBV6-5
abundance: -
d_gene: TRBD1
CDR3aa: CASSFISDQGAPTYEQYF
CDR3nt: TGTGCCAGCAGTTTCATTTCAGATCAGGGGGCTCCTACCTACGAGCAGTACTTC

j_gene: TRBJ2-1
v_gene: TRBV5-1
abundance: -
d_gene: -
CDR3aa: CASSLDVASYDEQFF
CDR3nt: TGCGCCAGCAGCTTGGATGTCGCCTCCTACGATGAGCAGTTCTTC

j_gene: TRBJ2-5
v_gene: TRBV28
abundance: -
d_gene: TRBD2
CDR3aa: CASSWGLGEAGGQETQYF
CDR3nt: TGTGCCAGCAGTTGGGGGTTGGGGGAGGCGGGGGGTCAAGAGACCCAGTACTTC

j_gene: TRBJ2-7
v_gene: TRBV24-1
abundance: few
d_gene: -
CDR3aa: CATALGESYEQYF
CDR3nt: TGTGCCACCGCCTTGGGAGAATCCTACGAGCAGTACTTC

j_gene: TRBJ1-2
v_gene: TRBV11-2
abundance: -
d_gene: -
CDR3aa: CASSLGVDGPLINYGYTF
CDR3nt: TGTGCCAGCAGCTTAGGTGTTGACGGACCACTTATTAACTATGGCTACACCTTC

j_gene: TRBJ2-7
v_gene: TRBV6-5
abundance: -
d_gene: -
CDR3aa: CASRAEQLRYEQYF
CDR3nt: TGTGCCAGCAGGGCGGAACAGTTGAGGTACGAGCAGTACTTC

j_gene: TRBJ2-6
v_gene: TRBV27
abundance: -
d_gene: TRBD1
CDR3aa: CASSKGQAYSSGANVLTF
CDR3nt: TGTGCCAGCAGCAAGGGACAGGCTTATAGCTCTGGGGCCAACGTCCTGACTTTC

j_gene: TRBJ1-2
v_gene: TRBV15
abundance: -
d_gene: TRBD1
CDR3aa: CATSRVDRTSGYTF
CDR3nt: TGTGCCACCAGCAGAGTGGACAGGACGAGTGGCTACACCTTC

j_gene: TRBJ2-1
v_gene: TRBV6-5
abundance: -
d_gene: TRBD2
CDR3aa: CASWPRGGVDEQFF
CDR3nt: TGTGCCAGCTGGCCGCGGGGGGGGGTCGATGAGCAGTTCTTC

j_gene: TRBJ2-1
v_gene: TRBV7-2
abundance: -
d_gene: TRBD2
CDR3aa: CASRDGLVYNEQFF
CDR3nt: TGTGCCAGCAGGGACGGACTAGTCTACAATGAGCAGTTCTTC

j_gene: TRBJ2-3
v_gene: TRBV29-1
abundance: -
d_gene: TRBD1
CDR3aa: CSVEDRKQGNTDTQYF
CDR3nt: TGCAGCGTTGAAGATCGAAAACAGGGGAACACAGATACGCAGTATTTT